This T cell receptor beta chain was recorded in a study of response to subunit inactivated influenza vaccine. Trimming left V 1 base short and J 7 bases short, with 5 bases between. The CDR3 spans 13 residues. Germline V CDR1 and CDR2: LGHDT, YNNKEL (reference sequence). A single record per CDR3 protein comes from TCRdb applying MiXCR to the RT-PCR reads. The data show more than 400,000 distinct CDR3 sequences, with approximately 6.9% seen just once and 13% held by the top ten. This clonotype was observed many times. Antigen specificity is unknown. Findings and limits, study-wide: Authors suggested that a seasonal influenza vaccination recruits few new T cells each time.

The specimen comprised PBMCs from blood, sampled roughly 24 months after vaccination. The source of this sequence is a man aged 50-75 years who received an inactivated influenza vaccine. This chain joins TRBV3-1 and TRBJ1-6; D is uncertain. The CDR3 nucleotides are TGTGCCAGCAGCCAAGTAAGAAATTCACCCCTCCACTTT. Residues: CASSQVRNSPLHF.